The table lists the clone carrying this T cell receptor beta chain with a count of one. Generated by immunoSEQ multiplex PCR, the TCRdb table keeps only in-frame clones and is missing some. The sample has about 24,000 clones; 85% to 90% are singletons. This specimen belongs to a study of preoperative IRX-2 immunotherapy in early breast cancer. Treatment specified: preoperative locoregional IRX-2 cytokine immunotherapy. Patients received preoperative, locoregional IRX-2 cytokine immunotherapy in a phase Ib study. Germline CDR1 is SEHNR and CDR2 is FQNEAQ (reference sequence). V was pared by 5 bases and J by 1 base, with 12 bases between. The CDR3 has 14 residues.

V usage is TRBV7-9 and J usage is TRBJ2-7, with D perhaps TRBD1 or TRBD2 (6 bases each). The sequencing used tumor tissue, collected after IRX-2 immunotherapy. This TCR derives from a human donor with breast cancer. The CDR3 loop reads CASSLTGASYEQYV. As DNA, the CDR3 is TGTGCCAGCAGCCTGACGGGGGCTTCCTACGAGCAGTACGTC.